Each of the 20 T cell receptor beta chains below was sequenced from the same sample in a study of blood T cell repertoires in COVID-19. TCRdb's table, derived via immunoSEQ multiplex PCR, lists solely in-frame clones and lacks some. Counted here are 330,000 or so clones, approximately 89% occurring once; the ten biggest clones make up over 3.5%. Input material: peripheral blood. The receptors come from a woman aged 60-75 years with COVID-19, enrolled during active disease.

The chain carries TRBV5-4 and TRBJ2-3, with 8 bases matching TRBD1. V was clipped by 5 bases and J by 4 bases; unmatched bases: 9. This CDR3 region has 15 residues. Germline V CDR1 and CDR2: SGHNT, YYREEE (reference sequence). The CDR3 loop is CASRYRDRRADTQYF. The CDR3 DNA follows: TGTGCCAGCAGGTACCGGGACAGGAGGGCAGATACGCAGTATTTT.

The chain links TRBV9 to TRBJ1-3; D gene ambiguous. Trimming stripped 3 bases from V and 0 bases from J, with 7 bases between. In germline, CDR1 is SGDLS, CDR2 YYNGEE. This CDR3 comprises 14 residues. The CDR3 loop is CASSGSSSGNTIYF. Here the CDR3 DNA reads TGTGCCAGCAGCGGGTCCAGCTCTGGAAACACCATATATTTT.

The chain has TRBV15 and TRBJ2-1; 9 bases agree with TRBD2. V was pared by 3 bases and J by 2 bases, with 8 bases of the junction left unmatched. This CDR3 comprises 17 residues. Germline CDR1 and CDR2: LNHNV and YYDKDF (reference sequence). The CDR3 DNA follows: TGTGCCACCAGCAGCCGTTCCGTAGCGGGGGCCTACAATGAGCAGTTCTTC. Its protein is CATSSRSVAGAYNEQFF.

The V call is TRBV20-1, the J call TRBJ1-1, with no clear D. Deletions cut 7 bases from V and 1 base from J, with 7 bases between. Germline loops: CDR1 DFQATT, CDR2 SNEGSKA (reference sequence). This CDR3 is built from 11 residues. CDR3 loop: CSVPRNTEAFF. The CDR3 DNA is TGCAGTGTTCCTAGGAACACTGAAGCTTTCTTT.

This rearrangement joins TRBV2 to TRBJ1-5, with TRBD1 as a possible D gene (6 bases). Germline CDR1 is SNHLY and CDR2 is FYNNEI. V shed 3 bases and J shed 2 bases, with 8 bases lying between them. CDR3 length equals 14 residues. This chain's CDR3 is CASSDRTGNQPQHF. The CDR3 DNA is TGTGCCAGCAGTGATCGGACAGGCAATCAGCCCCAGCATTTT.

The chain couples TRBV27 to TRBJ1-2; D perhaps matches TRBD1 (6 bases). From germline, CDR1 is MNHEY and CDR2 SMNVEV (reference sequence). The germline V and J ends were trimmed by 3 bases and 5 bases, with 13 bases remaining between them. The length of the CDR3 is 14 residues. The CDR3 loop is CASSLTGNGYGYTF. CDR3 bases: TGTGCCAGCAGTTTGACAGGAAATGGTTATGGCTACACCTTC.

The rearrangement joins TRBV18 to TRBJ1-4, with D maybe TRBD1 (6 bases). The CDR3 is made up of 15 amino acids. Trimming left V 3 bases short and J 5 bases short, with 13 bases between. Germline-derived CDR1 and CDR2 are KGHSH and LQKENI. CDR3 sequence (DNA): TGTGCCAGCTCACCGGACAGTAACTGGAATGAAAAACTGTTTTTT. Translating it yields CASSPDSNWNEKLFF. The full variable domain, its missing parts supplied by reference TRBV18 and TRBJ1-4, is NAGVMQNPRHLVRRRGQEARLRCSPMKGHSHVYWYRQLPEEGLKFMVYLQKENIIDESGMPKERFSAEFPKEGPSILRIQQVVRGDSAAYFCASSPDSNWNEKLFFGSGTQLSVL.

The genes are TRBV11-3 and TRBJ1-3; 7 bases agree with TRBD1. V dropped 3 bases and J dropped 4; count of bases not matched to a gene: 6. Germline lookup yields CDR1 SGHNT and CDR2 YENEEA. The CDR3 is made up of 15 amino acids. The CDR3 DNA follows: TGTGCCAGCAGCTTTGGCAGGGGGAAAGGAAACACCATATATTTT. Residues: CASSFGRGKGNTIYF.

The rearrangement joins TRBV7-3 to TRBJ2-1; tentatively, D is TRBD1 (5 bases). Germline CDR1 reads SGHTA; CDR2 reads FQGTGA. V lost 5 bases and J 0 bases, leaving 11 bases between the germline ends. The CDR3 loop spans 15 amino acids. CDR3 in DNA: TGTGCCAGCAGCATGGACATCACCTCCTACAATGAGCAGTTCTTC. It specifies CASSMDITSYNEQFF. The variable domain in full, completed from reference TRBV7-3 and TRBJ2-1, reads GAGVSQTPSNKVTEKGKYVELRCDPISGHTALYWYRQSLGQGPEFLIYFQGTGAADDSGLPNDRFFAVRPEGSVSTLKIQRTERGDSAVYLCASSMDITSYNEQFFGPGTRLTVL.

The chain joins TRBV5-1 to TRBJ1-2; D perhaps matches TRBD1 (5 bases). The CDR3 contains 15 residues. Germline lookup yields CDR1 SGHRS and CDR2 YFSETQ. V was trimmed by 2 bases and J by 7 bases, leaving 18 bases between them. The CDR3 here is CASSLAGPWGGGYTF. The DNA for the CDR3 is TGCGCCAGCAGCTTAGCAGGGCCTTGGGGAGGTGGCTACACCTTC.

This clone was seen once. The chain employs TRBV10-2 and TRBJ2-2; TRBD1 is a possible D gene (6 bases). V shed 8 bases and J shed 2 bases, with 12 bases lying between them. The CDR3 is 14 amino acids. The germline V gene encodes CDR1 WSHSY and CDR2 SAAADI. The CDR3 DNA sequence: TGCGCCAGCCACGGACAGACTAACACCGGGGAGCTGTTTTTT. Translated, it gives CASHGQTNTGELFF.

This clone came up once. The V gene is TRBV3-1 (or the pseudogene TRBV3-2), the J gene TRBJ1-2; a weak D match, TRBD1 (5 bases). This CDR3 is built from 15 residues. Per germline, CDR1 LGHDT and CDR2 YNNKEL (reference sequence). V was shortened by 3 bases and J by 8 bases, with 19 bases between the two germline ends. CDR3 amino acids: CASSHAGRFDGGYTF. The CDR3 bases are TGTGCCAGCAGCCATGCGGGGCGATTCGACGGCGGCTACACCTTC.

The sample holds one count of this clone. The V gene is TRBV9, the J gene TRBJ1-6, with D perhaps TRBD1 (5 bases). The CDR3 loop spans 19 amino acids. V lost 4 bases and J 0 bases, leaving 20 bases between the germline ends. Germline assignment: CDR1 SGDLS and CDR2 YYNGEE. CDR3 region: CASSPYPGFLSSYNSPLHF. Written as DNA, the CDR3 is TGTGCCAGCAGCCCCTATCCAGGGTTCCTTAGCTCCTATAATTCACCCCTCCACTTT.

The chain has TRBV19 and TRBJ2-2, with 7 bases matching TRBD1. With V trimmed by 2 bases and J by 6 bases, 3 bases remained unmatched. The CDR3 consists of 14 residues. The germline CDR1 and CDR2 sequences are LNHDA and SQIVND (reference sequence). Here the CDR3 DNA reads TGTGCCAGTAGTATAACAGGGGTGGCCGGGGAGCTGTTTTTT. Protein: CASSITGVAGELFF.

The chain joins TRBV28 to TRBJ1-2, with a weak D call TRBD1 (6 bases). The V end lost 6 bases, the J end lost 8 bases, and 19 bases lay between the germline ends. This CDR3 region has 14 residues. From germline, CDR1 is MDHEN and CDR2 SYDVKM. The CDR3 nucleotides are TGTGCCAGCAGGAGTACAGGGTCCTACTTGGGCTACACCTTC. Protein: CASRSTGSYLGYTF.

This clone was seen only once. CDR3 residues: CASSDGQVVNEQFF. The CDR3 DNA reads TGCGCCAGCAGTGATGGACAGGTAGTCAATGAGCAGTTCTTC. The gene calls are TRBV10-1 and TRBJ2-1; 7 bases are shared with TRBD1. Trimming at V came to 3 bases and at J to 6 bases, leaving 5 bases not matched to a gene. The CDR3 length is 14 residues. Germline loops: CDR1 WNHNN, CDR2 SYGVQD (reference sequence).

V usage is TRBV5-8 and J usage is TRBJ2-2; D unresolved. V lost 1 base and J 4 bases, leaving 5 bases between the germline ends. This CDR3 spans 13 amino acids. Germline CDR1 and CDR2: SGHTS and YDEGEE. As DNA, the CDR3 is TGTGCCAGCAGCTTGAAACTCACCGGGGAGCTGTTTTTT. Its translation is CASSLKLTGELFF.

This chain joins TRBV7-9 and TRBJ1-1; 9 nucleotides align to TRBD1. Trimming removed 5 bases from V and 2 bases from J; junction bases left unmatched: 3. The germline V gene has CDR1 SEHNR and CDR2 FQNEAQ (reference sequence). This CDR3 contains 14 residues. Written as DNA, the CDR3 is TGTGCCAGCAGCGTGGGACAGGGAAACACTGAAGCTTTCTTT. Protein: CASSVGQGNTEAFF.

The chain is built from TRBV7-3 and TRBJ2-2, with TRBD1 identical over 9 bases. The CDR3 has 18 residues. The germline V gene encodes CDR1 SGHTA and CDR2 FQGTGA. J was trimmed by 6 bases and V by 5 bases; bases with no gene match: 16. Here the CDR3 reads CASSTTLWGTGISGELFF. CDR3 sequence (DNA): TGTGCCAGCAGCACGACCCTCTGGGGGACAGGGATCTCCGGGGAGCTGTTTTTT.

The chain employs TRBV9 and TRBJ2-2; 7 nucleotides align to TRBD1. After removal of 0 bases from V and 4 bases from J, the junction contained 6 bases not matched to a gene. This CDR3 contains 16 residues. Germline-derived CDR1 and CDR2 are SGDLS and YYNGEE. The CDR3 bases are TGTGCCAGCAGCGTAGGAGGGGGCTCGGGCACCGGGGAGCTGTTTTTT. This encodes CASSVGGGSGTGELFF.